This TCR beta chain is from a study of blood T cell repertoires in COVID-19. Patients in Seattle were enrolled during active infection, then followed longitudinally. V dropped 5 bases and J dropped 4 bases, with 14 bases sitting between them. The CDR3 spans 13 residues. Germline values: CDR1 SQVTM, CDR2 ANQGSEA. Original data processing: Estimated nucleated cell counts came from reference gene primer amplification. Generated by immunoSEQ multiplex PCR, the TCRdb table keeps only in-frame clones and is missing some. V, J and clone size are those of that table, while D and trimming were read from the DNA. The table shows nearly 25,000 clones, with approximately 80% occurring only once.

The sequence was collected from a woman aged 70-85 years with COVID-19, enrolled during active disease. V gene TRBV29-1 combines with J gene TRBJ1-1; D is possibly TRBD1 (5 bases). Material: peripheral blood. DNA for the CDR3: TGCAGCGTTTATAATTTGGGGCCCACTGAAGCTTTCTTT. Protein product: CSVYNLGPTEAFF.